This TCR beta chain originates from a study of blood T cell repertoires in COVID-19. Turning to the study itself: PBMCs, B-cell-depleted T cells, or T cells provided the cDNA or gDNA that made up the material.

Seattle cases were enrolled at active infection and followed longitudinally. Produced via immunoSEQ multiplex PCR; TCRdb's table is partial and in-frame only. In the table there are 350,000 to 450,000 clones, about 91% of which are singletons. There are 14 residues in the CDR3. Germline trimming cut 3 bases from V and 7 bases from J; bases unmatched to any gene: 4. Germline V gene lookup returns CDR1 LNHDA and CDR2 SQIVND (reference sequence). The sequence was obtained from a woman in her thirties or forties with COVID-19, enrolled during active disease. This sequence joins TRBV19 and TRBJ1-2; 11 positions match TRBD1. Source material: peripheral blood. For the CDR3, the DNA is TGTGCCAGTAGTATGAGGACAGGGGGCGCTGGCTACACCTTC. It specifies CASSMRTGGAGYTF.